The table lists the clone carrying this T cell receptor beta chain with a count of one. The antigen is undetermined. The entry originates in a study of CD8+ T cells in alopecia areata. The CDR3 extends over 12 amino acids. Germline-derived CDR1 and CDR2 are SQVTM and ANQGSEA. Trimming shortened V by 7 bases and J by 1 base, and 10 bases separated the two germline ends. Regarding treatment: oral pan-JAK inhibitor, 5-10 mg twice daily. Once RNA had been extracted, it was reverse transcribed into cDNA to act as the sequencing template. TCRdb's copy holds only in-frame clones and misses some; the assay was immunoSEQ multiplex PCR. The table includes about 160,000 clones, roughly two thirds detected once. The study's findings and limits: Compared with normal scalp, lesional scalp had higher clonality and more expanded CD8+ clones. Sequencing of scalp samples also captures resident alphabeta T cells of normal skin. Scalp clonality decreased significantly with tofacitinib, and so did expanded CD8+ clones among the top 100.

The source of this sequence is a human donor with alopecia areata. V and J are TRBV29-1 and TRBJ2-5; D perhaps matches TRBD1 (6 bases). The material was CD4+ T cells sorted from blood, obtained at week 4, from a patient treated with tofacitinib. The CDR3 spells CSGGTTQETQYF. The CDR3 DNA reads as TGCAGCGGAGGGACAACCCAAGAGACCCAGTACTTC.